A single T cell receptor beta chain is shown here with its context. Authors' data handling: Researchers report that nucleated cell counts were estimated from reference gene primer amplification. Clones were read by immunoSEQ multiplex PCR, and TCRdb kept only the in-frame ones, dropping some. That table furnishes V, J and clone size, whereas the DNA furnished D and trimming. The sample lists more than 90,000 clones; roughly 92% were seen once. The data were taken from a study of blood T cell repertoires in COVID-19. Germline CDR1 and CDR2: MNHEY and SVGAGI. This CDR3 contains 14 residues. Trimming left V 7 bases short and J 0 bases short, with 12 bases between.

The sequence came from a man aged 45-65 years with active COVID-19. This chain uses TRBV6-5 with TRBJ1-2; weak D call: TRBD1 (5 bases). The sequencing input was peripheral blood. The CDR3 DNA reads TGTGCCAGCACAGAGACAGTTCCTAACTATGGCTACACCTTC. It codes for CASTETVPNYGYTF.